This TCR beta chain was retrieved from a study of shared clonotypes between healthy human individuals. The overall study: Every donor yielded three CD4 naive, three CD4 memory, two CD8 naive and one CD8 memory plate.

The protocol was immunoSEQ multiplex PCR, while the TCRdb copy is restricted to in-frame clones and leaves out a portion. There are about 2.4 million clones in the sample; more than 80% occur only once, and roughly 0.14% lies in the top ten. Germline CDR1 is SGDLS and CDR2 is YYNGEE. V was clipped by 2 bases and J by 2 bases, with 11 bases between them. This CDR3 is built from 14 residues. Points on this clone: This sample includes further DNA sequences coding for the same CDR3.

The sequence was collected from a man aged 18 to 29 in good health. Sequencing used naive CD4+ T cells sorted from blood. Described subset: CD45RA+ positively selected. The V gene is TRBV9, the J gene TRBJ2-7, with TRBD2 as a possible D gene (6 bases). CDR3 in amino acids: CASSVGSGPYEQYF. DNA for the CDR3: TGTGCCAGCAGCGTTGGTAGCGGTCCCTACGAGCAGTACTTC.